This TCR beta chain was recovered during a study of T cell repertoires in cytomegalovirus infection. The CDR3 is 16 residues long. V was clipped by 4 bases and J by 2 bases; unmatched bases: 5. The V gene's germline CDR1 is MNHNS and CDR2 SASEGT. Via MiXCR, TCRdb re-called the reads, giving one row per CDR3 protein. The sample lists approximately 730,000 distinct CDR3 sequences; 25% to 35% were seen once. This clonotype was recorded at least ten times. Its antigen is currently unknown. The input for sequencing was cultured CD8+ T cells from PBMCs, taken from culture after CMV antigen stimulation. This sequence was found in a human donor in good health (CMV status not recorded). Some clones in this sample may be carry-over from other donors' samples. The chain uses TRBV6-1 and TRBJ2-3; 11 nucleotides line up with TRBD2. The CDR3 reads CASSGETSGATDTQYF. The CDR3, as DNA: TGTGCCAGCAGTGGAGAGACTAGCGGGGCCACAGATACGCAGTATTTT.